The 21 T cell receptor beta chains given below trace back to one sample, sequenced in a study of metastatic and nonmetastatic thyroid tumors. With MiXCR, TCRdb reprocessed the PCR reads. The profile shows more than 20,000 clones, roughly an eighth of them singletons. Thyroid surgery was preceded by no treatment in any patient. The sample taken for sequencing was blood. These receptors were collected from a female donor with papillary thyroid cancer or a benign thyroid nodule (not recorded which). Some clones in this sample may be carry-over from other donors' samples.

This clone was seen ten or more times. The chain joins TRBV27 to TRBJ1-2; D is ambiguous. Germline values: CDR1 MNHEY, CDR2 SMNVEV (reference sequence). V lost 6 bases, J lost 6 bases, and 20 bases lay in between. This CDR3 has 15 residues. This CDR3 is CASRPTLGSFDGYTF. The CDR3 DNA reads TGTGCCAGCAGACCCACCCTTGGAAGTTTCGATGGCTACACCTTC.

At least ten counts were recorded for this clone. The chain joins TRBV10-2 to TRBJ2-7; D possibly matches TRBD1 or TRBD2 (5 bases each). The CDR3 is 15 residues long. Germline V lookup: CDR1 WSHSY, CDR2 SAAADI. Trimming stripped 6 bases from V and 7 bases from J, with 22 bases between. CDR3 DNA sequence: TGCGCCAGCAGCCTAGGGAAGGGACCCCCTAAAGAGCAGTACTTC. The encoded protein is CASSLGKGPPKEQYF.

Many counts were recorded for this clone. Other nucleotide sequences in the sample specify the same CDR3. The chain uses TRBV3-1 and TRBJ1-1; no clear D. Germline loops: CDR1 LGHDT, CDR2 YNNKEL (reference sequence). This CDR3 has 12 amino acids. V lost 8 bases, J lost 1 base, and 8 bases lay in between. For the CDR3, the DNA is TGTGCCAGCGGGTTCCAGAACACTGAAGCTTTCTTT. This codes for CASGFQNTEAFF.

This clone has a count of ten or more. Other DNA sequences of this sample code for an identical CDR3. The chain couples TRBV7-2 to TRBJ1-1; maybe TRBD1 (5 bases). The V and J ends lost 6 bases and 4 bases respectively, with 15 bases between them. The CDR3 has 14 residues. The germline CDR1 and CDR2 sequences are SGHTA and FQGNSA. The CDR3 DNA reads TGTGCCAGCAGGGTCAGGGCAAGAAGCACTGAAGCTTTCTTT. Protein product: CASRVRARSTEAFF.

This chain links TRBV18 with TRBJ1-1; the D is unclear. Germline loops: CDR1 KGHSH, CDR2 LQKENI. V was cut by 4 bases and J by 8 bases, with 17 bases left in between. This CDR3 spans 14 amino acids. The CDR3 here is CASSQSGPAGEAFF. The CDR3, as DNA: TGTGCCAGCTCACAATCCGGACCGGCCGGGGAAGCTTTCTTT. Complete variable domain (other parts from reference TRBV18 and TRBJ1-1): NAGVMQNPRHLVRRRGQEARLRCSPMKGHSHVYWYRQLPEEGLKFMVYLQKENIIDESGMPKERFSAEFPKEGPSILRIQQVVRGDSAAYFCASSQSGPAGEAFFGQGTRLTVV.

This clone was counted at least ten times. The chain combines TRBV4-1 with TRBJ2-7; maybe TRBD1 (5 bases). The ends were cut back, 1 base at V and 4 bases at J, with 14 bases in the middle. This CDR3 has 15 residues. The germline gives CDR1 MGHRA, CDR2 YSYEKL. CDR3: CASSQVLQGSYEQYF. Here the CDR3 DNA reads TGCGCCAGCAGCCAAGTTCTCCAGGGTAGTTACGAGCAGTACTTC.

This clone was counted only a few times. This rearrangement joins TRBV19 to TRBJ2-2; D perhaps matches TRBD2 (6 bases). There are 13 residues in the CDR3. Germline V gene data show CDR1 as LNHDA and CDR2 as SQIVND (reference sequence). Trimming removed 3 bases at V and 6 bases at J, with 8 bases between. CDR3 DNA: TGTGCCAGTAGTATCACGGGAGCCGGGGAGCTGTTTTTT. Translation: CASSITGAGELFF.

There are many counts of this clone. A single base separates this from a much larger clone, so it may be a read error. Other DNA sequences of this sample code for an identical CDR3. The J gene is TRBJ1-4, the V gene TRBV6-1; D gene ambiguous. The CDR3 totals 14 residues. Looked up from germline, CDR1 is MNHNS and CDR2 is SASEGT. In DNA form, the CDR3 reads TGTGCCAGCACCACCCTCGGTTTATATGAGAAACTGTTTTTT. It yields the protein CASTTLGLYEKLFF.

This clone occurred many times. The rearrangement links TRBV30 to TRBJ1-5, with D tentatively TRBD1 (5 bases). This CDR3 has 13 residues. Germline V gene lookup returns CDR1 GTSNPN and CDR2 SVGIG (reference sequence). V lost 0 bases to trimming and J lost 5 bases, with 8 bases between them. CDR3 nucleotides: TGTGCCTGGAGTGTACGAGGGGATCAGCCCCAGCATTTT. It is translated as CAWSVRGDQPQHF.

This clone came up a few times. The CDR3 loop is CASSESYGAGKDGYTF. The CDR3 nucleotides are TGTGCCAGCAGTGAAAGTTATGGGGCAGGGAAGGATGGCTACACCTTC. The chain is built from TRBV6-1 and TRBJ1-2; a possible D gene is TRBD1 (5 bases). Germline V lookup: CDR1 MNHNS, CDR2 SASEGT. The V and J ends lost 2 bases and 6 bases respectively, with 19 bases between them. The CDR3 covers 16 residues.

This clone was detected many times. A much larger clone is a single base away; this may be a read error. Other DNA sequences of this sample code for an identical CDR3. DNA of the CDR3: TGTGCCAGCAGCCCTTGGACAGGGGGCAACTATGGCTACACCTTT. Translated: CASSPWTGGNYGYTF. The genes are TRBV7-2 and TRBJ1-2; 11 bases align to TRBD1. The CDR3 has 15 residues. The germline gives CDR1 SGHTA, CDR2 FQGNSA.

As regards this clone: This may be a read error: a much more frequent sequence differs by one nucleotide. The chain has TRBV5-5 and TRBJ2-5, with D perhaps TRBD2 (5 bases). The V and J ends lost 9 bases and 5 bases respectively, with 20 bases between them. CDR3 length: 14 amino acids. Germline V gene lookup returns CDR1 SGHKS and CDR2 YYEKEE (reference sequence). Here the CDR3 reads CATYTGRAAETQYF. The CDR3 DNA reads TGTGCCACCTATACTGGGCGGGCGGCGGAGACCCAGTACTTC.

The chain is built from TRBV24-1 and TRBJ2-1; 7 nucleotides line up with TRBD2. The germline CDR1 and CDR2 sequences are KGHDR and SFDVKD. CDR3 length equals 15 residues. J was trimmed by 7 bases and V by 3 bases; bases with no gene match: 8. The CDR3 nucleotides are TGTGCCACCAGTGATCCTCGGACTAGAGGGAATGAGCAGTTCTTC. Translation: CATSDPRTRGNEQFF.

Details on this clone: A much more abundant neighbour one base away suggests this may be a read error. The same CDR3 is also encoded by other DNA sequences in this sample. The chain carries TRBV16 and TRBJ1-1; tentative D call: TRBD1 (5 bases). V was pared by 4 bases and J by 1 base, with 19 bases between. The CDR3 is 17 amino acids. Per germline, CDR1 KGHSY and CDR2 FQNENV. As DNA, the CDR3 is TGTGCCAGCAGCCCGTGGCGAATTCGGGGGTCGAACACTGAAGCTTTCTTT. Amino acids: CASSPWRIRGSNTEAFF.

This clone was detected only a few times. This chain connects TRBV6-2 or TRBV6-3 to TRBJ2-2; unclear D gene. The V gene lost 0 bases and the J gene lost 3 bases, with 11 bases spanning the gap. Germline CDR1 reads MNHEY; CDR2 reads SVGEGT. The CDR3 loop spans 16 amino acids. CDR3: CASSYSKGMDTGELFF. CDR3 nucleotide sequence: TGTGCCAGCAGTTACTCGAAAGGGATGGACACCGGGGAGCTGTTTTTT.

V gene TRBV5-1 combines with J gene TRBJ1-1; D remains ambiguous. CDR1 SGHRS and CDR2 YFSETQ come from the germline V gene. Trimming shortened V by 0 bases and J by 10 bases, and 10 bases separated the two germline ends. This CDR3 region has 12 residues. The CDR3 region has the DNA TGCGCCAGCAGCTTGGCGGGGTGGCGAGCTTTCTTT. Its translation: CASSLAGWRAFF.

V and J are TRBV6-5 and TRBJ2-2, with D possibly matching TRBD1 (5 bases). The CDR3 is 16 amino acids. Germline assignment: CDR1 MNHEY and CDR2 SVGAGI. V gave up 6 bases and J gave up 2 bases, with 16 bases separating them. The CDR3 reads CASSYGWTTNTGELFF. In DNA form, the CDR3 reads TGTGCCAGCAGCTACGGGTGGACAACAAACACCGGGGAGCTGTTTTTT.

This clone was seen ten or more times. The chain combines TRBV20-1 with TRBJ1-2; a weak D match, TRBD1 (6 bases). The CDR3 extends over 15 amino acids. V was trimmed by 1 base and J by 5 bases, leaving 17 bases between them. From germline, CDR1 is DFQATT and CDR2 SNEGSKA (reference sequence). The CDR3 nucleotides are TGCAGTGCTAGAGTACCGGACGCGAGGGGGTATGGCTACACCTTC. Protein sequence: CSARVPDARGYGYTF.

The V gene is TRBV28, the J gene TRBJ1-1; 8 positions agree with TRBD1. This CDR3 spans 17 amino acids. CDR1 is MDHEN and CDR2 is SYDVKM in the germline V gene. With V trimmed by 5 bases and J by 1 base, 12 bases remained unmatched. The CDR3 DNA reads TGTGCCAGCAGTGGGGACAGGTGGGGGGCCAAGAACACTGAAGCTTTCTTT. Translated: CASSGDRWGAKNTEAFF.

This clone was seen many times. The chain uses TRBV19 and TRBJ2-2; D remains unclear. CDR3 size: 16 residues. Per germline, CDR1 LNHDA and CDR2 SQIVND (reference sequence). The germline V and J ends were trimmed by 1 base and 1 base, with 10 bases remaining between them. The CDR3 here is CASSIVSLVNTGELFF. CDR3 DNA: TGTGCCAGTAGTATAGTTAGCCTAGTGAACACCGGGGAGCTGTTTTTT.

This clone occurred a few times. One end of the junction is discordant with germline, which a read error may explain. The CDR3 DNA sequence: TGTGCCAGCAGAGAAAGGGTATCAAATTCACCCCTCCGCTTT. Residues: CASRERVSNSPLRF. The chain employs TRBV2 and TRBJ1-6, with D unresolved. CDR3 length: 14 residues. CDR1 and CDR2 from the germline V gene are SNHLY and FYNNEI.